The subject of this entry is one TCR beta chain. Living in under 30 US areas, the participants were between 18 and 89 years of age. Cohort 3 recovery required two negative PCRs, clearance, or symptom resolution. The data were obtained in a study of blood T cell repertoires in COVID-19. TCRdb's copy holds only in-frame clones and misses some; the assay was immunoSEQ multiplex PCR. This table holds approximately 300,000 clones, about 89% found once. The sample was PBMCs or T cells enriched from blood (not recorded which). The TCR sequence derives from a woman aged 25 to 45 who had recovered from COVID-19.

As DNA, the CDR3 is TGTGCCACTAAACGTAGGGACAGTAAATATGGCTACACCTTC. This translates into CATKRRDSKYGYTF. The chain has TRBV28 and TRBJ1-2; 7 nucleotides line up with TRBD1. CDR3 length: 14 residues. Unmatched junction bases numbered 13, after V lost 10 bases and J lost 5 bases. Germline assignment: CDR1 MDHEN and CDR2 SYDVKM.